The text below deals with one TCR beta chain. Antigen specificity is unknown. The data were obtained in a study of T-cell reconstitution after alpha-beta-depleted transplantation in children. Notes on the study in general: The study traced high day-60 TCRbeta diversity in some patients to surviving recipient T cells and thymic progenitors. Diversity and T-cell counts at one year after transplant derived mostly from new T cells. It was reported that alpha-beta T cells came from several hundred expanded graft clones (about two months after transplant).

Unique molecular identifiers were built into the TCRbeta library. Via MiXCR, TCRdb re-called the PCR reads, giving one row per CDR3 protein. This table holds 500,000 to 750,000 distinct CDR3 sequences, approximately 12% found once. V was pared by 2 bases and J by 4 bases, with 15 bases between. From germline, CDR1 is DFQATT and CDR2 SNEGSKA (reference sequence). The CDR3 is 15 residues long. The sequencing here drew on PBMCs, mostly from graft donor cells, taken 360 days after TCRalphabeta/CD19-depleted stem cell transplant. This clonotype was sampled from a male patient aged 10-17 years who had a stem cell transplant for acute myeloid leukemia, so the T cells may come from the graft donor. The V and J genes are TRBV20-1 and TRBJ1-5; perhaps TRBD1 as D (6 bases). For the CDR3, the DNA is TGCAGTGCTAGATCATATGACAGGTTAAATCAGCCCCAGCATTTT. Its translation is CSARSYDRLNQPQHF.